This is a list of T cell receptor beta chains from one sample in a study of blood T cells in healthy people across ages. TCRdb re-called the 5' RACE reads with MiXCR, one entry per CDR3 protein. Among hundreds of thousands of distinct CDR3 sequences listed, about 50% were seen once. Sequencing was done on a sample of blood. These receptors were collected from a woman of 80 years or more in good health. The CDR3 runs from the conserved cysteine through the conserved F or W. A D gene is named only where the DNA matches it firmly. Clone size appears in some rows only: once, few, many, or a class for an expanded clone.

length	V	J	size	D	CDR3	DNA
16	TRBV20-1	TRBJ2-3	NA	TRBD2	CSAIHGLAVLSDTQYF	TGCAGTGCTATACATGGACTAGCGGTTTTGTCGGATACGCAGTATTTT
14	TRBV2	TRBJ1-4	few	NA	CASSVGRINEKLFF	TGTGCCAGCAGTGTAGGACGGATTAATGAAAAACTGTTTTTT
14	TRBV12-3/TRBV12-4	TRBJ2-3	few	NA	CASSFVAGLDTQYF	TGTGCCAGCAGCTTCGTTGCGGGCTTAGATACGCAGTATTTT
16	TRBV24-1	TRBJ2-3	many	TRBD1	CATSDRDRGRGDTQYF	TGTGCCACCAGTGACCGGGACAGGGGGCGAGGAGATACGCAGTATTTT
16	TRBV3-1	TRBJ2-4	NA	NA	CASSPQGSSAKNIQYF	TGTGCCAGCAGCCCCCAAGGGAGTTCAGCCAAAAACATTCAGTACTTC
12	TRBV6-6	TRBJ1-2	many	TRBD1	CASRPDRAGYTF	TGTGCCAGCAGACCCGACAGGGCAGGCTACACCTTC
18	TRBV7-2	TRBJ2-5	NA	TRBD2	CASSGPGLAGGVGETQYF	TGTGCCAGCAGCGGTCCGGGACTAGCGGGAGGGGTGGGGGAGACCCAGTACTTC
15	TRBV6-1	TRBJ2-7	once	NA	CASSESPGDVYEQYF	TGTGCCAGCAGTGAATCGCCGGGGGACGTCTACGAGCAGTACTTT
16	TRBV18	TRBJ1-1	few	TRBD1	CASSPQGAGRSTEAFF	TGTGCCAGCTCACCACAGGGGGCCGGCCGGAGCACTGAAGCTTTCTTT
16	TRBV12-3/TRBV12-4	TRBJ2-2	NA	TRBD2	CASSSGLAGVGGELFF	TGTGCCAGCAGCTCCGGACTAGCGGGAGTCGGCGGGGAGCTGTTTTTT
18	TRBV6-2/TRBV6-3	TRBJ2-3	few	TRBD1	CASSYDLAGGPRRDTQYF	TGTGCCAGCAGTTACGATTTAGCAGGGGGCCCGCGCAGAGATACGCAGTATTTT
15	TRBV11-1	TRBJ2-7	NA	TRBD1	CASSYTQGLAYEQYF	TGTGCCAGCAGCTATACACAGGGGCTGGCCTACGAGCAGTACTTC
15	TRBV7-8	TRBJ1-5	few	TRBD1	CASSLGRQGNQPQHF	TGTGCCAGCAGCTTAGGTAGACAGGGGAATCAGCCCCAGCATTTT
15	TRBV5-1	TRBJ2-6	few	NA	CASSFPGGGANVLTF	TGCGCCAGCAGCTTCCCGGGCGGAGGGGCCAACGTCCTGACTTTC
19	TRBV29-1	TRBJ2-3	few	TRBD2	CSVALLVAGGTSSTDTQYF	TGCAGCGTTGCGCTGCTGGTAGCGGGAGGCACCTCTAGCACAGATACGCAGTATTTT
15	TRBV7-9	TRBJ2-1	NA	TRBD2	CASSLAGLAGNEQFF	TGTGCCAGCAGCTTAGCTGGCCTAGCGGGGAATGAGCAGTTCTTC
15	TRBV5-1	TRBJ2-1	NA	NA	CASSPTSASYNEQFF	TGCGCCAGCAGCCCCACAAGCGCTTCCTACAATGAGCAGTTCTTC
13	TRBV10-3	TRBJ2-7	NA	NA	CAIWQGRPYEQYF	TGTGCCATCTGGCAGGGACGACCCTACGAGCAGTACTTC
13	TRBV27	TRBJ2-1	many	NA	CASTFNSRGTQFF	TGTGCCAGCACCTTCAATTCCCGCGGGACCCAGTTCTTC
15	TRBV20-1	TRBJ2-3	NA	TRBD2	CSAKLAGLSTDTQYF	TGCAGTGCTAAATTAGCGGGTCTTTCCACAGATACGCAGTATTTT
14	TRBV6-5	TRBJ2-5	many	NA	CASSVGSLMETQYF	TGTGCCAGCAGTGTGGGGAGTTTGATGGAGACCCAGTACTTC
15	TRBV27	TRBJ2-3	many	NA	CASSLSRVTTDTQYF	TGTGCCAGCAGTTTATCCAGGGTCACCACAGATACGCAGTATTTT
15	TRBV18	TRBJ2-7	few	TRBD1	CASSQPGQGAREQYF	TGTGCCAGCTCCCAACCGGGACAGGGGGCGCGTGAGCAGTACTTC
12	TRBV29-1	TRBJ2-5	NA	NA	CSVKQGLETQYF	TGCAGCGTCAAACAGGGTTTAGAGACCCAGTACTTC
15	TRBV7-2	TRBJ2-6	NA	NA	CASSARSSGANVLTF	TGTGCCAGCAGCGCCAGAAGCTCTGGGGCCAACGTCCTGACTTTC
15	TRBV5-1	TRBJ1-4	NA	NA	CASSFLGQGNEKLFF	TGCGCCAGCAGCTTTCTGGGCCAGGGTAATGAAAAACTGTTTTTT
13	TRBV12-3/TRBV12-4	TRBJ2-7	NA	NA	CASSLAQGYKQYF	TGTGCCAGCAGTTTAGCACAGGGCTACAAGCAGTACTTC
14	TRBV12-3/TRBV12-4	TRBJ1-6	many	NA	CASTRHGDNSPLHF	TGTGCCAGCACCCGACACGGAGATAATTCACCCCTCCACTTT
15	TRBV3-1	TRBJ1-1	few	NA	CASSPRTLGNTEAFF	TGTGCCAGCAGCCCCAGGACATTGGGGAACACTGAAGCTTTCTTT
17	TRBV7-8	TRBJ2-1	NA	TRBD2	CASVGGLAGDSYNEQFF	TGTGCCAGCGTCGGGGGACTAGCGGGAGACTCCTACAATGAGCAGTTCTTC
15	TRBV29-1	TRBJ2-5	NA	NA	CSVDWSRRAQETQYF	TGCAGCGTTGATTGGTCAAGGCGGGCCCAAGAGACCCAGTACTTC
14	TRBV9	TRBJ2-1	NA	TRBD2	CASSVRREGNEQFF	TGTGCCAGCAGCGTGAGACGGGAGGGCAATGAGCAGTTCTTC
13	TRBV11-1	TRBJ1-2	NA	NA	CASSLTEDVGYTF	TGTGCCAGCAGCTTAACGGAAGACGTTGGCTACACCTTC
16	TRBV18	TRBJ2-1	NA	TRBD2	CASSPTSGRAHNEQFF	TGTGCCAGCTCCCCGACTAGCGGGAGGGCCCACAATGAGCAGTTCTTC
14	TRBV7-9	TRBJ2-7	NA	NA	CASSSAGTASEQYF	TGTGCCAGCAGCTCGGCGGGGACAGCCTCCGAGCAGTACTTC
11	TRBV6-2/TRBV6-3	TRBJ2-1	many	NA	CASKVYNEQFF	TGTGCCAGCAAAGTATACAATGAGCAGTTCTTC
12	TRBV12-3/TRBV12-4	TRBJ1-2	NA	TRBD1	CAISTGNYGYTF	TGTGCCATCTCGACAGGGAACTATGGCTACACCTTC
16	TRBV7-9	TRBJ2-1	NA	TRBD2	CASSPHSGRAYNEQFF	TGTGCCAGCAGCCCCCATAGCGGGAGGGCCTACAATGAGCAGTTCTTC
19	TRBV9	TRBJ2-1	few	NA	CASSELGRGTVPPYNEQFF	TGTGCCAGCAGCGAACTAGGACGGGGCACGGTCCCGCCTTACAATGAGCAGTTCTTC
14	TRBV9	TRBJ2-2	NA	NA	CASSVRSNTGELFF	TGTGCCAGCAGCGTACGTAGTAACACCGGGGAGCTGTTTTTT
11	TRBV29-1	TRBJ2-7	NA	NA	CSVVGNYEQYF	TGCAGCGTTGTGGGGAACTACGAGCAGTACTTC
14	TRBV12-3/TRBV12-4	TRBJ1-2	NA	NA	CASSTTTGLVGYTF	TGTGCCAGCAGTACTACTACAGGACTGGTGGGCTACACCTTC
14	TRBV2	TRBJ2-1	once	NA	CAGLRDTPYNEQFF	TGTGCCGGCCTACGTGACACCCCTTACAATGAGCAGTTCTTC
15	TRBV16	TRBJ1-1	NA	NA	CASSRSPWGNTEAFF	TGTGCCAGCAGCCGATCTCCCTGGGGTAACACTGAAGCTTTCTTT
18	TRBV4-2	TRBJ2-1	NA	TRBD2	CASSQDLFVTSGSNEQFF	TGTGCCAGCAGCCAAGATCTATTTGTAACTAGCGGGAGCAATGAGCAGTTCTTC
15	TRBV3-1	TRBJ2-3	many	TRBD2	CASSLAGGWGDTQYF	TGTGCCAGCAGCCTAGCGGGAGGCTGGGGAGATACGCAGTATTTT
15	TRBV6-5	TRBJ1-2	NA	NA	CASSPGTPPYYGYTF	TGTGCCAGCAGTCCCGGGACCCCACCCTACTATGGCTACACCTTC
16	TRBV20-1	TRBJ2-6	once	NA	CSATRTWRSGANVLTF	TGCAGTGCTACCAGGACATGGCGATCTGGGGCCAACGTCCTGACTTTC
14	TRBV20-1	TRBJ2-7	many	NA	CSARDVAKPYEQYF	TGCAGTGCTAGAGATGTGGCAAAACCCTACGAGCAGTACTTC
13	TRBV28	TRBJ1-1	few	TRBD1	CASSLTQGKDAFF	TGTGCCAGCAGTTTAACACAGGGGAAAGACGCTTTCTTT
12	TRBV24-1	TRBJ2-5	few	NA	CATSESRETQYF	TGTGCCACCAGTGAGTCACGGGAGACCCAGTACTTC
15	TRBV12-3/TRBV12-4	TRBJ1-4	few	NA	CASSLGVWGNEKLFF	TGTGCCAGCAGTTTAGGGGTTTGGGGTAATGAAAAACTGTTTTTT
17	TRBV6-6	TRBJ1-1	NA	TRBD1	CASRKDRGVGTNTEAFF	TGTGCCAGCAGAAAGGACAGGGGGGTTGGGACGAACACTGAAGCTTTCTTT
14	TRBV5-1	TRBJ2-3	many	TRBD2	CASTFGAGEDTQYF	TGCGCCAGCACGTTCGGAGCGGGAGAAGATACGCAGTATTTT
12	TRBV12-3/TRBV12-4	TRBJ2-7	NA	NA	CASSRVSNEQYF	TGTGCCAGCAGCAGGGTTTCCAATGAGCAGTACTTC
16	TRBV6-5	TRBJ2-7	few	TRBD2	CAGSSTWTSGPYEQYF	TGTGCCGGCAGTTCGACCTGGACTAGCGGACCCTACGAGCAGTACTTC